The following is a T cell receptor (beta chain) sequence with its context. The CDR3 covers 13 residues. The V gene's germline CDR1 is SNHLY and CDR2 FYNNEI. V gave up 6 bases and J gave up 2 bases, with 10 bases separating them. The data stem from a study of cytotoxic CD8 clonotypes in ibrutinib-treated CLL. Some clones are missing from TCRdb's copy, which holds only in-frame ones; the method was immunoSEQ multiplex PCR. The sample shows about 14,000 clones, around 61% of them seen only once. The specimen comprised PBMCs, sampled before ibrutinib treatment. The sequence was obtained from a human donor with chronic lymphocytic leukemia. The rearrangement links TRBV2 to TRBJ2-5; weak D call: TRBD1 (6 bases). The CDR3 coding sequence is TGTGCCAGCAGCCCGGACAGACAAGAGACCCAGTACTTC. Translating gives CASSPDRQETQYF.